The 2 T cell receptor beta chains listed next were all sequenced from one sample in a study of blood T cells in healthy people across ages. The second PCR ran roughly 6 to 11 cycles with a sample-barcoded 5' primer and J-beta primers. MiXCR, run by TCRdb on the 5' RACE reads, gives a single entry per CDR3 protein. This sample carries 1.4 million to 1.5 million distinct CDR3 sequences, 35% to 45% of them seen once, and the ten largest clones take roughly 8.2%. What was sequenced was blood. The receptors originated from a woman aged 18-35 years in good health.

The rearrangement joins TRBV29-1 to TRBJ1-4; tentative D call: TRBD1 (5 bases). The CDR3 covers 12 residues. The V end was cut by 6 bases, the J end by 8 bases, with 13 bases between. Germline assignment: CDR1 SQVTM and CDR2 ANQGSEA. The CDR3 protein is CSVRTDKEKLFF. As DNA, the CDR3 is TGCAGCGTACGGACGGACAAGGAAAAACTGTTTTTT.

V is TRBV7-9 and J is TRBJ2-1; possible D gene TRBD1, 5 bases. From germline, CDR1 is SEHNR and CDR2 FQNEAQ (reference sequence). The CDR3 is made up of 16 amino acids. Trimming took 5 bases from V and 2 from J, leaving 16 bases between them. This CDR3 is CASSPFQTATYNEQFF. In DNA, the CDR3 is TGTGCCAGCAGCCCTTTTCAGACAGCCACCTACAATGAGCAGTTCTTC.